These 18 T cell receptor beta chains were sequenced from one sample in a study of cytomegalovirus exposure and HLA in healthy donors. The PCR ran on 60 Vbeta and 13 Jbeta primers. Produced via immunoSEQ multiplex PCR; TCRdb's table is partial and in-frame only. The sample has approximately 150,000 clones; around 78% are singletons. The sample comprised PBMCs. The source of these receptors is a man between 40 and 49 years old in good health and CMV-seronegative.

The genes are TRBV28 and TRBJ1-2; TRBD1 matches 9 bases. Trimming removed 7 bases from V and 4 bases from J; junction bases left unmatched: 13. Germline CDR1 is MDHEN and CDR2 is SYDVKM. The CDR3 contains 16 residues. The CDR3 bases are TGTGCCAGCATCCCTGCCCCGGGACAGGGTCTCTATGGCTACACCTTC. It encodes CASIPAPGQGLYGYTF.

J is TRBJ1-3 and V is TRBV5-4, with 7 bases fitting TRBD1. Germline CDR1 reads SGHNT; CDR2 reads YYREEE (reference sequence). The CDR3 consists of 12 residues. Trimming at V came to 1 base and at J to 8 bases, leaving 0 bases not matched to a gene. The chain's CDR3 is CASSLQGDTIYF. The CDR3 DNA sequence: TGTGCCAGCAGCTTGCAGGGGGACACCATATATTTT.

V is TRBV7-6 and J is TRBJ2-1; 8 bases line up with TRBD2. This CDR3 comprises 16 residues. Per the germline V gene, CDR1 is SGHVS and CDR2 is FNYEAQ. V lost 7 bases and J lost 2; bases outside the gene matches: 10. The CDR3, as DNA: TGTGCCAGCAAAGTGGGGGCGGGAGGTCCCTACAATGAGCAGTTCTTC. It is translated as CASKVGAGGPYNEQFF.

V usage is TRBV10-3 and J usage is TRBJ1-2, with D tentatively TRBD1 (5 bases). Trimming removed 0 bases from V and 2 bases from J, with 10 bases in between. The V gene's germline CDR1 is ENHRY and CDR2 SYGVKD. This CDR3 has 15 amino acids. The CDR3 is CAISESEGPNYGYTF. The CDR3, as DNA: TGTGCCATCAGTGAGTCGGAGGGGCCGAACTATGGCTACACCTTC.

V gene TRBV5-1 combines with J gene TRBJ1-6, with 11 bases fitting TRBD1. Per germline, CDR1 SGHRS and CDR2 YFSETQ. The CDR3 is 20 amino acids. J lost 6 bases, V lost 1 base, and 15 bases had no gene match. The CDR3 here is CASSLRGLGQGAQGNSPLHF. Here the CDR3 DNA reads TGCGCCAGCAGCTTGCGCGGTTTAGGACAGGGGGCGCAAGGTAATTCACCCCTCCACTTT. The full variable domain, completed using reference TRBV5-1 and TRBJ1-6, is KAGVTQTPRYLIKTRGQQVTLSCSPISGHRSVSWYQQTPGQGLQFLFEYFSETQRNKGNFPGRFSGRQFSNSRSEMNVSTLELGDSALYLCASSLRGLGQGAQGNSPLHFGNGTRLTVT.

This sequence joins TRBV2 and TRBJ1-2, with a possible D match to TRBD1 (6 bases). The CDR3 is 15 residues long. V dropped 3 bases and J dropped 0 bases, with 11 bases sitting between them. CDR1 is SNHLY and CDR2 is FYNNEI in the germline V gene. CDR3 amino acids: CASSDGGAANYGYTF. For the CDR3, the DNA is TGTGCCAGCAGTGATGGGGGCGCTGCTAACTATGGCTACACCTTC. Full variable domain (outside the CDR3, taken from reference TRBV2 and TRBJ1-2): EPEVTQTPSHQVTQMGQEVILRCVPISNHLYFYWYRQILGQKVEFLVSFYNNEISEKSEIFDDQFSVERPDGSNFTLKIRSTKLEDSAMYFCASSDGGAANYGYTFGSGTRLTVV.

This chain connects TRBV5-1 to TRBJ1-2, with 7 bases that match TRBD1. Trimming removed 4 bases from V and 3 bases from J; junction bases left unmatched: 6. CDR1 and CDR2 (germline): SGHRS, YFSETQ. This CDR3 is built from 14 residues. The CDR3: CASSVGTAYYGYTF. CDR3 nucleotides: TGCGCCAGCAGCGTCGGGACAGCATACTATGGCTACACCTTC.

The chain employs TRBV19 and TRBJ2-1; D remains unclear. CDR1 LNHDA and CDR2 SQIVND come from the germline V gene (reference sequence). The V end was cut by 3 bases, the J end by 3 bases, with 6 bases between. This CDR3 contains 13 residues. The CDR3 spells CASSISFYNEQFF. CDR3 coding DNA: TGTGCCAGTAGTATCTCCTTCTACAATGAGCAGTTCTTC. Combining the CDR3 with reference TRBV19 and TRBJ2-1 gives the whole variable domain DGGITQSPKYLFRKEGQNVTLSCEQNLNHDAMYWYRQDPGQGLRLIYYSQIVNDFQKGDIAEGYSVSREKKESFPLTVTSAQKNPTAFYLCASSISFYNEQFFGPGTRLTVL.

The chain couples TRBV11-2 to TRBJ1-3; D might be TRBD1 (5 bases). The CDR3 spans 18 residues. Per germline, CDR1 SGHAT and CDR2 FQNNGV. The ends were cut back, 2 bases at V and 0 bases at J, with 17 bases in the middle. The CDR3 coding sequence is TGTGCCAGCAGCTTACTCGACAGCGGCGGGAACTCTGGAAACACCATATATTTT. It yields the protein CASSLLDSGGNSGNTIYF.

V is TRBV15 and J is TRBJ2-5; TRBD2 matches 7 bases. J was trimmed by 8 bases and V by 4 bases; bases with no gene match: 7. This CDR3 contains 13 residues. CDR1 and CDR2 (germline): LNHNV, YYDKDF (reference sequence). The CDR3 loop reads CATSNQGGNTQYF. CDR3 coding DNA: TGTGCCACCAGCAATCAGGGAGGGAACACCCAGTACTTC.

The chain couples TRBV5-1 to TRBJ1-1, with D perhaps TRBD1 (6 bases). The CDR3 loop spans 15 amino acids. Between the trimmed V and J ends, which lost 4 bases and 0 bases, there was a span of 13 bases. Germline V lookup: CDR1 SGHRS, CDR2 YFSETQ. The CDR3 sequence: CASSKDSLMNTEAFF. The CDR3 DNA sequence: TGCGCCAGCAGCAAGGACAGTTTAATGAACACTGAAGCTTTCTTT.

The chain is built from TRBV19 and TRBJ1-5, with D hard to call. Germline V gene sequence: CDR1 LNHDA, CDR2 SQIVND (reference sequence). Trimming cost V 2 bases and J 6 bases, with 23 bases left between them. This CDR3 is 18 amino acids long. The CDR3 DNA reads as TGTGCCAGTAGTATATCTAAGGCAAGCTGGGTACGGAGTCAGCCCCAGCATTTT. This codes for CASSISKASWVRSQPQHF.

The chain links TRBV7-3 to TRBJ1-5; 7 bases map to TRBD1. With V trimmed by 5 bases and J by 5 bases, 6 bases remained unmatched. The CDR3 totals 14 residues. CDR1 and CDR2 from the germline V gene are SGHTA and FQGTGA. CDR3 region: CASSPSRGYQPQHF. The CDR3 DNA sequence: TGTGCCAGCAGCCCTAGCAGGGGGTATCAGCCCCAGCATTTT.

This clone has just a few counts. The chain carries TRBV2 and TRBJ2-2; TRBD2 is a possible D gene (5 bases). The CDR3 contains 16 residues. Trimming left V 2 bases short and J 6 bases short, with 16 bases between. Germline CDR1 SNHLY, CDR2 FYNNEI. In nucleotides, the CDR3 is TGTGCCAGCAGTGAAACCGGACTCTCCGGCCCCGGGGAGCTGTTTTTT. Protein product: CASSETGLSGPGELFF.

V gene TRBV9 combines with J gene TRBJ1-1; TRBD1 matches at 8 bases. There are 15 residues in the CDR3. The germline CDR1 and CDR2 sequences are SGDLS and YYNGEE. V was pared by 3 bases and J by 3 bases, with 7 bases of the junction left unmatched. The CDR3 DNA reads as TGTGCCAGCAGCGAGACAGGGGAGTTTTACACTGAAGCTTTCTTT. Its protein product is CASSETGEFYTEAFF.

This clone has more than one count but fewer than ten. The chain has TRBV11-2 and TRBJ1-4, with TRBD1 identical over 7 bases. Germline trimming cut 7 bases from V and 4 bases from J; bases unmatched to any gene: 3. This CDR3 has 13 residues. Germline V gene sequence: CDR1 SGHAT, CDR2 FQNNGV. Here the CDR3 reads CASKGASNEKLFF. The CDR3 bases are TGTGCCAGCAAGGGGGCGAGTAATGAAAAACTGTTTTTT.

V is TRBV5-6 and J is TRBJ1-2; a possible D gene is TRBD1 (5 bases). CDR1 SGHDT and CDR2 YYEEEE come from the germline V gene. The CDR3 is made up of 13 amino acids. Trimming left V 4 bases short and J 5 bases short, with 12 bases between. The CDR3 region is CASSPRQGYGYTF. CDR3 nucleotides: TGTGCCAGCAGCCCCCGCCAGGGATATGGCTACACCTTC.

V usage is TRBV9 and J usage is TRBJ1-3; possibly TRBD1 for D (5 bases). V was pared by 4 bases and J by 3 bases, with 17 bases between. Per germline, CDR1 SGDLS and CDR2 YYNGEE. This CDR3 spans 16 amino acids. The CDR3 coding sequence is TGTGCCAGCAGCTCAGACAGTCCTCTAAATGGAAACACCATATATTTT. It yields the protein CASSSDSPLNGNTIYF.